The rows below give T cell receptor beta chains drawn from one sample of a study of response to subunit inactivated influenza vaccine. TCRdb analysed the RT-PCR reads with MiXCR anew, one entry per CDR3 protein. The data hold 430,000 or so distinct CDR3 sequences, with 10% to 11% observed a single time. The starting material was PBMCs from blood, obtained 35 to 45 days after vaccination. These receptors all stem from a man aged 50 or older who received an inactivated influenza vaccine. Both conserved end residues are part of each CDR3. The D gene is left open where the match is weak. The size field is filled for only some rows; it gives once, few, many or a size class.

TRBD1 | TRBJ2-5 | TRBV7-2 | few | TGTGCCAGCAGCAGCAGGGGGAGATACCAAGAGACCCAGTACTTC | CASSSRGRYQETQYF
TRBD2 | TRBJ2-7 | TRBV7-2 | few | TGTGCCAGCAGCTTAGTAGGCGGGAGGGGTGGTAGCGAGCAGTACTTC | CASSLVGGRGGSEQYF
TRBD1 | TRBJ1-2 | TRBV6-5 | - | TGTGCCAGCCGTTACACAGGGGGCTCCTATGGCTACACCTTC | CASRYTGGSYGYTF
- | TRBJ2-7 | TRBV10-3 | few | TGTGCCATCAGTGATCCCGGCGGGTCCTACGAGCAGTACTTC | CAISDPGGSYEQYF
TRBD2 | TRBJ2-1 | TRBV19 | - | TGTGCCAGTAGTAACCGACTAGCTGTTGAGCAGTTCTTC | CASSNRLAVEQFF
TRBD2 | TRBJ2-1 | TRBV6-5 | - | TGTGCCAGCAGTTACTCACTAGCGGCTAGGGATGAGCAGTTCTTC | CASSYSLAARDEQFF
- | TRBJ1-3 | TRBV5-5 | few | TGTGCCAGCAGTTTCCGACCTAACTCTGGAAACACCATATATTTT | CASSFRPNSGNTIYF
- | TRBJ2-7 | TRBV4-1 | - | TGCGCCAGCAGCACGGTCTGGGACTCCCCCCTCGAGCAGTACTTC | CASSTVWDSPLEQYF
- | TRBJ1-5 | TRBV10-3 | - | TGTGCCATCAGTGAGTCGAATGGGGGTCAGCCCCAGCATTTT | CAISESNGGQPQHF
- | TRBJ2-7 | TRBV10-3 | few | TGTGCCATCGGCCTCGATCAGGGGTTTAGTTCCTACGAGCAGTACTTC | CAIGLDQGFSSYEQYF
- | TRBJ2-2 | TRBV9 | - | TGTGCCAGCAGCGTAAATGGGGACACCGGGGAGCTGTTTTTT | CASSVNGDTGELFF